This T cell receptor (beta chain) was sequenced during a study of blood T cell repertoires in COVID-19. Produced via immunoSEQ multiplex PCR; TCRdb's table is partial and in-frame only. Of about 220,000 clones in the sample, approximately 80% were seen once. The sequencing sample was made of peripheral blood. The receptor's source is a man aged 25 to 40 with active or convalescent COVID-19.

Here the CDR3 DNA reads TGTGCCACCAGTGACTTCCGTGGTAGCGGGAACTACGAGCAGTACTTC. It yields the protein CATSDFRGSGNYEQYF. This chain links TRBV24-1 with TRBJ2-7, with 8 nucleotides matching TRBD2. There are 16 residues in the CDR3. Trimming took 4 bases from V and 3 from J; bases not matched to a gene: 10. Germline CDR1 is KGHDR and CDR2 is SFDVKD.